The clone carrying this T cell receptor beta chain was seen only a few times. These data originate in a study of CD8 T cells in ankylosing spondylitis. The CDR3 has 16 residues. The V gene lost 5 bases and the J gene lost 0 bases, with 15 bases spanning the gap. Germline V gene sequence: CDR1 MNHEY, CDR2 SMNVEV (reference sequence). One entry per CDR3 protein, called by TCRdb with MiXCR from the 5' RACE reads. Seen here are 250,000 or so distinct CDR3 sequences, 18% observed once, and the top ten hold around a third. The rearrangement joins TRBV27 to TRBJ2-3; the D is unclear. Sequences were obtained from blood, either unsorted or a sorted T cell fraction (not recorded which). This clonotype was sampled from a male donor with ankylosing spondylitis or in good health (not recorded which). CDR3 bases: TGTGCCAGCAGTCCCCCCGCCCACTCTAGCACAGATACGCAGTATTTT. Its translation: CASSPPAHSSTDTQYF.